These 14 T cell receptor beta chains came from one sample sequenced in a study of blood T cell repertoires in COVID-19. Produced via immunoSEQ multiplex PCR; TCRdb's table is partial and in-frame only. The table has fewer than 150,000 clones, 70% to 90% seen once. The source material was peripheral blood. The source is a man aged 40-55 years with acute or convalescent COVID-19.

This chain links TRBV25-1 with TRBJ2-5; D may be TRBD2 (6 bases). The CDR3 sequence is 11 residues long. Looked up from germline, CDR1 is MGHDK and CDR2 is SYGVNS. Deletions cut 7 bases from V and 5 bases from J, with 8 bases between. CDR3 nucleotides: TGTGCCAGCATGCTAGCGGAGACCCAGTACTTC. Translated, it gives CASMLAETQYF.

The count of this clone is one. The rearrangement joins TRBV7-9 to TRBJ1-2, with 11 bases matching TRBD1. Germline assignment: CDR1 SEHNR and CDR2 FQNEAQ (reference sequence). The CDR3 has 15 amino acids. The V segment lost 5 bases and the J segment 7 bases; nucleotides outside the gene matches: 9. CDR3: CASSKGTGGSGGYTF. CDR3 in DNA: TGTGCCAGCAGCAAAGGGACAGGGGGGTCGGGTGGCTACACCTTC.

This sequence joins TRBV30 and TRBJ2-2; D unresolved. V was pared by 0 bases and J by 6 bases, with 11 bases between. Germline CDR1 is GTSNPN and CDR2 is SVGIG (reference sequence). There are 14 residues in the CDR3. CDR3 region: CAWSVMELAGELFF. The CDR3 region has the DNA TGTGCCTGGAGTGTAATGGAGTTGGCCGGGGAGCTGTTTTTT.

The chain recombines TRBV19 with TRBJ1-2, with 9 bases that match TRBD1. The CDR3 loop spans 17 amino acids. J was trimmed by 3 bases and V by 4 bases; bases with no gene match: 12. Germline CDR1 reads LNHDA; CDR2 reads SQIVND (reference sequence). The CDR3 DNA is TGTGCCAGTAGTACCACGCTTACAGGGGGCGCGGACTATGGCTACACCTTC. Translated: CASSTTLTGGADYGYTF.

The chain has TRBV5-1 and TRBJ2-2; D is perhaps TRBD2 (5 bases). V lost 0 bases to trimming and J lost 6 bases, with 12 bases between them. Germline lookup yields CDR1 SGHRS and CDR2 YFSETQ. CDR3 length: 15 residues. The DNA for the CDR3 is TGCGCCAGCAGCTTGGATCCTAGCCTTTCCGGGGAGCTGTTTTTT. It translates to CASSLDPSLSGELFF.

The chain recombines TRBV7-9 with TRBJ2-3; possibly TRBD2 for D (7 bases). V gave up 2 bases and J gave up 6 bases, with 21 bases separating them. The CDR3 sequence is 17 residues long. CDR1 and CDR2 from the germline V gene are SEHNR and FQNEAQ (reference sequence). The CDR3 spells CASSLRGGGPQGDTQYF. The CDR3 region has the DNA TGTGCCAGCAGCTTACGGGGCGGGGGCCCTCAGGGGGATACGCAGTATTTT.

The chain combines TRBV11-2 with TRBJ1-2; TRBD1 matches 7 bases. The CDR3 is made up of 13 amino acids. V lost 0 bases, J lost 7 bases, and 2 bases stayed unmatched. CDR1 is SGHAT, CDR2 FQNNGV, per germline. DNA of the CDR3: TGTGCCAGCAGCTTAGAGGCAGGGGGTGGCTACACCTTC. Its translation: CASSLEAGGGYTF.

The chain is built from TRBV7-8 and TRBJ2-7, with 9 positions matching TRBD1. Germline CDR1 is SGHVS and CDR2 is FQNEAQ. J lost 5 bases, V lost 3 bases, and 5 bases had no gene match. CDR3 length: 14 residues. CDR3 coding DNA: TGTGCCAGCAGCTTCGGGACAGGGTCCCACGAGCAGTACTTC. It is translated as CASSFGTGSHEQYF. Variable domain in full (rest from reference TRBV7-8 and TRBJ2-7): GAGVSQSPRYKVAKRGQDVALRCDPISGHVSLFWYQQALGQGPEFLTYFQNEAQLDKSGLPSDRFFAERPEGSVSTLKIQRTQQEDSAVYLCASSFGTGSHEQYFGPGTRLTVT.

This chain uses TRBV5-1 with TRBJ2-7; D is possibly TRBD2 (7 bases). Trimming took off 0 bases at V and 7 bases at J, with 20 bases between the two ends. The CDR3 spans 16 residues. CDR1 is SGHRS, CDR2 YFSETQ, per germline. The CDR3 here is CASSLAGTGGFQEQYF. The DNA of the CDR3 is TGCGCCAGCAGCTTGGCCGGGACGGGGGGCTTTCAAGAGCAGTACTTC.

The chain recombines TRBV25-1 with TRBJ1-1, with a weak D call TRBD1 (5 bases). The CDR3 totals 17 residues. V was shortened by 3 bases and J by 3 bases, with 20 bases between the two germline ends. In germline, CDR1 is MGHDK, CDR2 SYGVNS. This chain's CDR3 is CASSEGRGFGRDTEAFF. The CDR3 bases are TGTGCCAGCAGTGAGGGGAGGGGATTTGGTAGGGACACTGAAGCTTTCTTT.

The chain carries TRBV6-5 and TRBJ1-4, with a weak D call TRBD1 (5 bases). CDR1 and CDR2 (germline): MNHEY, SVGAGI. The CDR3 has 12 amino acids. Deletions cut 6 bases from V and 12 bases from J, with 14 bases between. The CDR3 coding sequence is TGTGCCAGCAGCCGCGGACGGGGGGAACTGTTTTTT. Amino acid sequence: CASSRGRGELFF.

The chain employs TRBV7-6 and TRBJ1-2, with TRBD1 identical over 7 bases. The germline V gene encodes CDR1 SGHVS and CDR2 FNYEAQ. Unmatched junction bases numbered 4, after V lost 1 base and J lost 2 bases. The CDR3 totals 15 residues. CDR3 protein: CASSLGDSQNYGYTF. In nucleotides, the CDR3 is TGTGCCAGCAGCTTAGGGGACAGCCAGAACTATGGCTACACCTTC. Full variable domain (remainder filled in from reference TRBV7-6 and TRBJ1-2): GAGVSQSPRYKVTKRGQDVALRCDPISGHVSLYWYRQALGQGPEFLTYFNYEAQQDKSGLPNDRFSAERPEGSISTLTIQRTEQRDSAMYRCASSLGDSQNYGYTFGSGTRLTVV.

This rearrangement joins TRBV12-3 or TRBV12-4 to TRBJ1-6, with 7 bases that match TRBD1. The CDR3 runs to 12 residues. J lost 14 bases, V lost 3 bases, and 4 bases had no gene match. CDR3 coding DNA: TGTGCCAGCAGTTTGACAGGGACCACCCTCCACTTT. Amino acids: CASSLTGTTLHF.

This rearrangement joins TRBV19 to TRBJ2-1; 7 bases align to TRBD1. V shed 2 bases and J 8 bases; nucleotides not matched to a gene: 12. Germline CDR1 is LNHDA and CDR2 is SQIVND (reference sequence). CDR3 length: 16 amino acids. In DNA, the CDR3 is TGTGCCAGTAGTATAACCCCGGGCAGGGGGAACGATGAGCAGTTCTTC. This encodes CASSITPGRGNDEQFF. Full variable domain (remainder filled in from reference TRBV19 and TRBJ2-1): DGGITQSPKYLFRKEGQNVTLSCEQNLNHDAMYWYRQDPGQGLRLIYYSQIVNDFQKGDIAEGYSVSREKKESFPLTVTSAQKNPTAFYLCASSITPGRGNDEQFFGPGTRLTVL.